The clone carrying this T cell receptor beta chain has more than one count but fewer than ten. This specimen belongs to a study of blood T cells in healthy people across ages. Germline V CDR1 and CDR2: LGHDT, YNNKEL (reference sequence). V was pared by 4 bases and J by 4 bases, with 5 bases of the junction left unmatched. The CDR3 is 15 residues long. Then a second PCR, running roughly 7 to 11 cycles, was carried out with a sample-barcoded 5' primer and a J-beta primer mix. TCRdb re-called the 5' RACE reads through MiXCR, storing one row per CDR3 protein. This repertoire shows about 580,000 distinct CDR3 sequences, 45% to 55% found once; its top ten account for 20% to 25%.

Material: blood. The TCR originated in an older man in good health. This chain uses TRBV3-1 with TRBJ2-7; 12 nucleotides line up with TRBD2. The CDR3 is CASSLRTSGVYEQYF. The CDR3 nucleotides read TGTGCCAGCAGCCTCCGGACTAGCGGGGTATACGAGCAGTACTTC.